The clone carrying this T cell receptor (beta chain) was detected many times. The data originate from a study of T cells in Graves' hyperthyroidism and ophthalmopathy. V was clipped by 0 bases and J by 4 bases, with 12 bases between them. The germline gives CDR1 SGHVS, CDR2 FQNEAQ. There are 15 residues in the CDR3. Investigators excluded patients with uncontrolled infection, other autoimmune disease, pregnancy or lactation. TCR beta CDR3 regions were amplified from RNA transcripts. First-round RT-PCR of the TCR CDR3 relied on the HTBI primer set. TCRdb re-called the multiplex PCR reads with MiXCR, one entry per CDR3 protein. The sample holds roughly 400,000 distinct CDR3 sequences, over 13% seen once.

The rearrangement links TRBV7-8 to TRBJ1-2; D is perhaps TRBD1 (6 bases). Sequencing was carried out using blood. The clonotype comes from a man aged 45 to 65 with Graves' ophthalmopathy. For the CDR3, the DNA is TGTGCCAGCAGCTTAGCACAGGGAGGTACCTATGGCTACACCTTC. Its protein product is CASSLAQGGTYGYTF.